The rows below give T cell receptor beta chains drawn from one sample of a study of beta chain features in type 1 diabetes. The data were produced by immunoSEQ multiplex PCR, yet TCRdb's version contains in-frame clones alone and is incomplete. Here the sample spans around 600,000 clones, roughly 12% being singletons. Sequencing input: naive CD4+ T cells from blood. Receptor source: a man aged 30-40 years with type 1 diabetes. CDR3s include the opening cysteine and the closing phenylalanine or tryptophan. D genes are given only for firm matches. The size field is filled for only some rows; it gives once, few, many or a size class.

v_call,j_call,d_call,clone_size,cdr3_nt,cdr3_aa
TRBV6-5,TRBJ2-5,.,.,TGTGCCAGCAGTCCTGACCCTCAAGAGACCCAGTACTTC,CASSPDPQETQYF
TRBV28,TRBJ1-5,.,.,TGTGCCAGCAGTTCCATGGAGGGGCCCCAGCATTTT,CASSSMEGPQHF
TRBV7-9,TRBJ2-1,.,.,TGTGCCAGCAGCTCCTCAGCCTACAATGAGCAGTTCTTC,CASSSSAYNEQFF
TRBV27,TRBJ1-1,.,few,TGTGCCAGCAGTTTAGTCCCGGCAGGAAACACTGAAGCTTTCTTT,CASSLVPAGNTEAFF
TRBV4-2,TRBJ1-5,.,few,TGTGCCAGCAGCCAAGATATTAACGAACATTGGATTCAGCCCCAGCATTTT,CASSQDINEHWIQPQHF
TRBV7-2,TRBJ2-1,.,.,TGTGCCAGCAGCTTCTACGCCGATGAGCAGTTCTTC,CASSFYADEQFF
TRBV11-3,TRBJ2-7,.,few,TGTGCCAGCAGCTTGGACAGCTCCTACGAGCAGTACTTC,CASSLDSSYEQYF
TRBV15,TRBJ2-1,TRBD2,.,TGTGCCACCAGCAGAGAGGGACTAGCGGCGTCCTACAATGAGCAGTTCTTC,CATSREGLAASYNEQFF
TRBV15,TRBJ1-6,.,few,TGTGCCACCAGCATTACGCAGGGATCGGATAAGGGATCACCCCTCCACTTT,CATSITQGSDKGSPLHF
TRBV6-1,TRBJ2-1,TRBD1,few,TGTGCCAGCAGTTTTACCAGGGGGCGGAGTGAGCAGTTCTTC,CASSFTRGRSEQFF
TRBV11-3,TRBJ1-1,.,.,TGTGCCAGCAGCTTAGATTCCTTGAACACTGAAGCTTTCTTT,CASSLDSLNTEAFF
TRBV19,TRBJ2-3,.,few,TGTGCCAGTAGTATTGAGGGACTCAATACGCAGTATTTT,CASSIEGLNTQYF
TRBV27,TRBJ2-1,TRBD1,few,TGTGCCAGCATTCCCACAGGGGGAGTCTACAATGAGCAGTTCTTC,CASIPTGGVYNEQFF
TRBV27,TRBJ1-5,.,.,TGTGCCAGCAGCCTGGGGGGCAGGGGCAATCAGCCCCAGCATTTT,CASSLGGRGNQPQHF
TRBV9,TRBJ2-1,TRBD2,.,TGTGCCAGCAGCGTAGGGGGTAGCGGGATCTATGAGCAGTTCTTC,CASSVGGSGIYEQFF
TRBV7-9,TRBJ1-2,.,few,TGTGCCAGCAGCCCCGGGGCAGGGTCTGGTGGCTACACCTTC,CASSPGAGSGGYTF
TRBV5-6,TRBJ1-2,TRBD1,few,TGTGCCAGCAGCCCCCGACAGGGTGGGATCTATGGCTACACCTTC,CASSPRQGGIYGYTF
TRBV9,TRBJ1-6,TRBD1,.,TGTGCCAGCAGCCAAGAAGGGGGCGAGAATTCACCCCTCCACTTT,CASSQEGGENSPLHF
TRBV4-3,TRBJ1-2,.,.,TGCGCCAGCAGCCAAGAGATAGGGGCCATCCGTGGCTACACCTTC,CASSQEIGAIRGYTF
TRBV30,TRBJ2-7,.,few,TGTGCCTGGAATACAGCGGGCGAGCAGTACTTC,CAWNTAGEQYF
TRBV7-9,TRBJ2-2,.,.,TGTGCCAGCAGCTTTCATCCCGGGGAGCTGTTTTTT,CASSFHPGELFF
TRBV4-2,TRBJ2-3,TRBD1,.,TGTGCCAGCAGCCGGACAGGGAACACAGATACGCAGTATTTT,CASSRTGNTDTQYF
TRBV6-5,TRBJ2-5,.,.,TGTGCCACCATACGGAGGGGGACCCAGTACTTC,CATIRRGTQYF
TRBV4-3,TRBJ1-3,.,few,TGCGCCAGCAGCCAAGAAGCCCCTAAGGCTGGAAACACCATATATTTT,CASSQEAPKAGNTIYF
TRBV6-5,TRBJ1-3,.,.,TGTGCCAGCAGTCTGATCAGCTCTGGAAACACCATATATTTT,CASSLISSGNTIYF
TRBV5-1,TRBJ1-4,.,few,TGCGCCAGCAGCTTGGACAGACCCAATGAAAAACTGTTTTTT,CASSLDRPNEKLFF
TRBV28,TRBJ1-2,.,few,TGTGCCAGCAGTTTCCCCACAATTAACTATGGCTACACCTTC,CASSFPTINYGYTF
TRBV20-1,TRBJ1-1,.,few,TGCAGTGCTAGAGGAGCCTTTGAAGCTTTCTTT,CSARGAFEAFF
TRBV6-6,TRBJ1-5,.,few,TGTGCCAGCACCCAACCCCCGGTTCAGCCCCAGCATTTT,CASTQPPVQPQHF
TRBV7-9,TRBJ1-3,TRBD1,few,TGTGCCAGCAGCTTAGCGCCAGGACAGGGAGCGTACACCATATATTTT,CASSLAPGQGAYTIYF
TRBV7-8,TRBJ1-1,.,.,TGTGCCAGCAGCTCAAACCTCAAGAACACTGAAGCTTTCTTT,CASSSNLKNTEAFF
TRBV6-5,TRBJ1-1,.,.,TGTGCCAGCGGAAACTGGGTTCGAGGCACTGAAGCTTTCTTT,CASGNWVRGTEAFF
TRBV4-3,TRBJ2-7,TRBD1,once,TGCGCCAGCAGCCAAGGAGGACAGGGATGGGGCTACGAGCAGTACTTC,CASSQGGQGWGYEQYF
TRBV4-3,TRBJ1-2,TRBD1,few,TGCGCCAGCAGCCAAGAGCCCGGGGGGACAGTAGGTGGCTACACCTTC,CASSQEPGGTVGGYTF
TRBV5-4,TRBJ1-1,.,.,TGTGCCAGGGACGGCGGGTTAGTGAACACTGAAGCTTTCTTT,CARDGGLVNTEAFF
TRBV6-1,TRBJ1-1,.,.,TGTGCCAGCAGTGACAGGGGAAGTGTGAACACTGAAGCTTTCTTT,CASSDRGSVNTEAFF
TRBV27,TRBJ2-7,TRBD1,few,TGTGCCAGCAGTTTCCAGGGGGCCTACGAGCAGTACTTC,CASSFQGAYEQYF
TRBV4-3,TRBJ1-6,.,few,TGCGCCAGCAGCCAAGAACGGTATAATTCACCCCTCCACTTT,CASSQERYNSPLHF
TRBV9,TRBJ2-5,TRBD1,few,TGTGCCAGCAGCGTAGCGGGAACAGGGGACAACCAAGAGACCCAGTACTTC,CASSVAGTGDNQETQYF
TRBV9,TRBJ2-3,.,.,TGTGCCAGCAGCGTAGCTACTCCTAGCACAGATACGCAGTATTTT,CASSVATPSTDTQYF